The clone carrying this T cell receptor beta chain turned up a few times. Its antigen remains unidentified. A much larger clone lies one base from this, so it may be a read error. For every donor, a draw yielded around 10 milliliters of peripheral blood. A sample-barcoded 5' primer and a J-beta primer mix were used in a second PCR of roughly 7 to 11 cycles. Via MiXCR, TCRdb re-called the 5' RACE reads, giving one row per CDR3 protein. The data contain more than 800,000 distinct CDR3 sequences, more than 25% of them singletons. The sample comes from a study of blood T cells in healthy people across ages. Study outcomes and limitations: Significant beta diversity loss was already apparent by age around 36, declining roughly linearly.

V lost 1 base and J 4 bases, leaving 16 bases between the germline ends. CDR3 length equals 16 residues. Sequencing was performed on blood. The rearrangement links TRBV12-3 or TRBV12-4 to TRBJ1-2, with D unresolved. The origin of this receptor is a woman of 80 years or more in good health. The CDR3 sequence: CASSLGVGPGRYGYTF. The DNA for the CDR3 is TGTGCCAGCAGTTTAGGTGTTGGGCCGGGCCGCTATGGCTACACCTTC.